This TCR beta chain was observed in a study of post-analysis software for immune sequencing data. The overall study: The study covered relapsing-remitting, secondary progressive and progressive-relapsing courses of multiple sclerosis.

This CDR3 has 15 amino acids. J was trimmed by 2 bases and V by 3 bases; bases with no gene match: 5. The germline gives CDR1 SQVTM, CDR2 ANQGSEA. General observations from the study: Patients had higher frequencies than controls of about 5 TRBV segments, including TRBV5-6, TRBV5-1 and TRBV20-1. The study found significantly lower normalized Chao1 diversity in multiple sclerosis patients than in controls. F measure grouped same-batch samples tightly together.

Tagging with unique molecular identifiers was a feature of the TCR beta cDNA libraries. When about 0.85 to 11 million T cells were used, they gave 500,000 or so cDNA molecules. TCRdb reprocessed the PCR reads via MiXCR and lists one record per CDR3 protein. The top ten hold 11% of the sample, which has approximately 690,000 distinct CDR3 sequences, 55% to 60% seen once. With regard to this clonotype: Its target is unknown.

This chain links TRBV29-1 with TRBJ2-3; TRBD2 aligns across 10 bases. Material for sequencing was blood. The TCR originated in a girl aged 2 to 9 with multiple sclerosis. The CDR3 loop reads CSVEVAGGPTDTQYF. DNA of the CDR3: TGCAGCGTTGAGGTAGCGGGGGGACCCACAGATACGCAGTATTTT.